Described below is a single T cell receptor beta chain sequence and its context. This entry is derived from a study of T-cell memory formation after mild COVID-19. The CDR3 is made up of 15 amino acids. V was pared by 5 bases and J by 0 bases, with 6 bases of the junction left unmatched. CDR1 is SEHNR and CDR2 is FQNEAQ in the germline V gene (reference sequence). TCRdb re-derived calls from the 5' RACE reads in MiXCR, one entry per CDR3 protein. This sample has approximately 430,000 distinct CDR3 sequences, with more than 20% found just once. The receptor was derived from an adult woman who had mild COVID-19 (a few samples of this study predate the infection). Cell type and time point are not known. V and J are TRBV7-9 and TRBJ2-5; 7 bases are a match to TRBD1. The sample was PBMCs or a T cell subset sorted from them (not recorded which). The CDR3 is CASSPDRLYQETQYF. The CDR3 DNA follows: TGTGCCAGCAGCCCGGACAGGTTATACCAAGAGACCCAGTACTTC.